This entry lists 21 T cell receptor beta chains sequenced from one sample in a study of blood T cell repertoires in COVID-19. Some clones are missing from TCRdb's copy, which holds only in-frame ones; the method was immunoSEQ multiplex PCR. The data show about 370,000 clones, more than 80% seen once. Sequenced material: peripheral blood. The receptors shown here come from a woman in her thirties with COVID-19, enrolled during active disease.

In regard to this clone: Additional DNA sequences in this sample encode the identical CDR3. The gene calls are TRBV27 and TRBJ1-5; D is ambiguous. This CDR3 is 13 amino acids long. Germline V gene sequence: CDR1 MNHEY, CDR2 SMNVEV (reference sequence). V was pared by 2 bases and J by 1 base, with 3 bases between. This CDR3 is CASSLRSNQPQHF. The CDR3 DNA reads TGTGCCAGCAGTTTACGGAGCAATCAGCCCCAGCATTTT.

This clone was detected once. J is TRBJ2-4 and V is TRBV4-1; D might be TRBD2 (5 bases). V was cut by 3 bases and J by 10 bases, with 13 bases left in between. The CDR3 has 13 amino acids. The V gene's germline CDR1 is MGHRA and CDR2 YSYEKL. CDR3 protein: CASSHKGDGIQYF. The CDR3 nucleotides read TGCGCCAGCAGCCATAAGGGAGACGGGATTCAGTACTTC.

CDR3 sequence: CASTRTGSGYTF. DNA of the CDR3: TGTGCCAGCACCCGGACAGGGAGCGGCTACACCTTC. This rearrangement joins TRBV28 to TRBJ1-2, with TRBD1 identical over 8 bases. After removal of 7 bases from V and 8 bases from J, the junction contained 6 bases not matched to a gene. Germline V lookup: CDR1 MDHEN, CDR2 SYDVKM. This CDR3 region has 12 residues.

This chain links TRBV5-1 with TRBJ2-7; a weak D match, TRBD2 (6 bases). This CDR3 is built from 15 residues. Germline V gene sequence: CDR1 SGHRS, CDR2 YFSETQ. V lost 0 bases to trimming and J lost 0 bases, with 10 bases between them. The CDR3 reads CASSLAGDLSYEQYF. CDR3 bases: TGCGCCAGCAGCTTGGCGGGGGACCTCTCCTACGAGCAGTACTTC.

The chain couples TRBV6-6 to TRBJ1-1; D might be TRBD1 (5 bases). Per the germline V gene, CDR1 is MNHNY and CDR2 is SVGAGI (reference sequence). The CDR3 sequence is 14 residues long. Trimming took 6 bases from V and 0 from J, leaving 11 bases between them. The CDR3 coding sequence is TGTGCCAGCAGATCCCGGACACTGAACACTGAAGCTTTCTTT. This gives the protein CASRSRTLNTEAFF.

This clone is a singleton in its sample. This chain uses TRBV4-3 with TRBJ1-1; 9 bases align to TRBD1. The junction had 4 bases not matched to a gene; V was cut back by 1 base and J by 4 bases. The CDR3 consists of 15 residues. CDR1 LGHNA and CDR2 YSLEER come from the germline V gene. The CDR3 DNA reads TGCGCCAGCAGCCAAGCCTCGACAGGGGGCACTGAAGCTTTCTTT. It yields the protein CASSQASTGGTEAFF.

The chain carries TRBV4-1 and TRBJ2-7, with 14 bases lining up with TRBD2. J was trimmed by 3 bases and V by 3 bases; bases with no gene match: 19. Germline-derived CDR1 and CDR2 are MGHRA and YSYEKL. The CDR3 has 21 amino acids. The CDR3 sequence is CASSQEPTGARLAGGLYEQYF. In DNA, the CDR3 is TGCGCCAGCAGCCAGGAACCTACAGGCGCCCGACTAGCGGGGGGGCTCTACGAGCAGTACTTC.

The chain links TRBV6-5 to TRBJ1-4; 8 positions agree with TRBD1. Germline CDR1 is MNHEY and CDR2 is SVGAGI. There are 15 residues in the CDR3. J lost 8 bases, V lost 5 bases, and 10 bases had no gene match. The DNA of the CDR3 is TGTGCCAGCAGTCGACAGGGGTGGGGGAACGAAAAACTGTTTTTT. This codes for CASSRQGWGNEKLFF.

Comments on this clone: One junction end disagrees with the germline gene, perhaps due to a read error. Here the CDR3 DNA reads TGTGCTACCAGCAGAGAACGGGCGGGAGTCAATGAGCAGTTCTTC. Translated: CATSRERAGVNEQFF. The chain joins TRBV15 to TRBJ2-1; 7 bases are a match to TRBD2. Germline lookup yields CDR1 LNHNV and CDR2 YYDKDF (reference sequence). The length of the CDR3 is 15 residues.

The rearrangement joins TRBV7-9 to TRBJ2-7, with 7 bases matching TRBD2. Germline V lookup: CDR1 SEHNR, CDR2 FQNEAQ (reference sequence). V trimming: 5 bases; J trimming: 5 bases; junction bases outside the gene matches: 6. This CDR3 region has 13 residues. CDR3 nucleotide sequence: TGTGCCAGCAGCCCACGACTAGCTGACGAGCAGTACTTC. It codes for CASSPRLADEQYF.

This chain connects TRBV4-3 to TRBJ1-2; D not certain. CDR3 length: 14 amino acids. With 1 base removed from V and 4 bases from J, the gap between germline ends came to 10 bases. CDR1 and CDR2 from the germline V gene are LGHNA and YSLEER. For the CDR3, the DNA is TGCGCCAGCAGCCAAGGCGCATCGGTCTATGGCTACACCTTC. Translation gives CASSQGASVYGYTF.

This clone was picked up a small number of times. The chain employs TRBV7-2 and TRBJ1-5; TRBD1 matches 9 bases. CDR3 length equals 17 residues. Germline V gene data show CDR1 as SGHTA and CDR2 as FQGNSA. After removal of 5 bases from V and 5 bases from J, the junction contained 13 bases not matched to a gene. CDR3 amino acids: CASSPGTGLVWDQPQHF. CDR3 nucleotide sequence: TGTGCCAGCAGCCCCGGGACAGGGTTAGTTTGGGATCAGCCCCAGCATTTT.

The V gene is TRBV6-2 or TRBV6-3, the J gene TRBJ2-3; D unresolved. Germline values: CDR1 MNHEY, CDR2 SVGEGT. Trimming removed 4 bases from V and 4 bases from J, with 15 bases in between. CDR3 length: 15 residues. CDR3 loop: CASSSRAPAPDTQYF. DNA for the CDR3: TGTGCCAGCAGTTCAAGAGCGCCCGCCCCAGATACGCAGTATTTT.

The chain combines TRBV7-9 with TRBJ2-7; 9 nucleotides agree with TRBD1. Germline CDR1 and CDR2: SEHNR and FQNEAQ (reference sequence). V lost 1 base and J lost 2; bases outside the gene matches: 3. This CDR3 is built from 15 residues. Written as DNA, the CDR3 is TGTGCCAGCAGCTTAGGGGGGACAGGGCCCTACGAGCAGTACGTC. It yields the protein CASSLGGTGPYEQYV.

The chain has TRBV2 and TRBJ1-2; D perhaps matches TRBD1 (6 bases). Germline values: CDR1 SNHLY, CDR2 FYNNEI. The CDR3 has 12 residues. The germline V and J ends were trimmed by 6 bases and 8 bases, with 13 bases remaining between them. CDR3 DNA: TGTGCCAGCAGAACAGGGTCCAAAGGCTACACCTTC. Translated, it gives CASRTGSKGYTF.

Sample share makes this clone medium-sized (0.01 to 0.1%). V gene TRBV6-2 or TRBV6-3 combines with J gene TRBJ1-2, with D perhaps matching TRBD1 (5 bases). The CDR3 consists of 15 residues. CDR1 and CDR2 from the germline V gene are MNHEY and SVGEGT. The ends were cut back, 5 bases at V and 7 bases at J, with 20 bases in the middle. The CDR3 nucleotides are TGTGCCAGCAGTGAGGACATGGAGACTTTGGTTGGCTACACCTTC. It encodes CASSEDMETLVGYTF.

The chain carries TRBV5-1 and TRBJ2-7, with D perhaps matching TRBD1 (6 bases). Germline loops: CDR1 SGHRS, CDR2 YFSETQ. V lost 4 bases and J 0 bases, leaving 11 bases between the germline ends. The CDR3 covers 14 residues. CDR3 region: CASSRDRNSYEQYF. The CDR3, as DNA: TGCGCCAGCAGCCGAGACAGGAACTCCTACGAGCAGTACTTC.

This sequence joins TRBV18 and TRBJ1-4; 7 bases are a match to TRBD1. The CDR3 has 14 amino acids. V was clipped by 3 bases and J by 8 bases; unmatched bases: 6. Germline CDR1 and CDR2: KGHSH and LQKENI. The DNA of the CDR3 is TGTGCCAGCTCACCCCAGACAGGGCGCGAAAAACTGTTTTTT. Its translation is CASSPQTGREKLFF.

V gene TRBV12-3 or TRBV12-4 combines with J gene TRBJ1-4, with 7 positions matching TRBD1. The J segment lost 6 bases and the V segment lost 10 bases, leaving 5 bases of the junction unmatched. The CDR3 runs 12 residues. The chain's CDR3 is CATRGTDEKLFF. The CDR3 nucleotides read TGTGCCACCCGTGGGACAGATGAAAAACTGTTTTTT.

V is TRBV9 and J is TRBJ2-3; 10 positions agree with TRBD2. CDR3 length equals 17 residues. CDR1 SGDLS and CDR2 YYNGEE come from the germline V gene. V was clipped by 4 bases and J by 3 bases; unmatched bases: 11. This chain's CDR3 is CASSPRVVAGGTDTQYF. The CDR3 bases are TGTGCCAGCAGCCCCCGGGTTGTAGCGGGAGGTACAGATACGCAGTATTTT.

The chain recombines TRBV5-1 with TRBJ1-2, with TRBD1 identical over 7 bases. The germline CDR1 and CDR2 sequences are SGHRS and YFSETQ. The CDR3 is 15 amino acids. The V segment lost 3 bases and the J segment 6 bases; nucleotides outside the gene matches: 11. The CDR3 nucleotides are TGCGCCAGCAGCTATAATACCGGGACAGATGATGGCTACACCTTC. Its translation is CASSYNTGTDDGYTF.